This is a list of T cell receptor beta chains from one sample in a study of T cells after yellow fever vaccination. Each CDR3 protein gets one entry after TCRdb re-called the 5' RACE reads with MiXCR. The sample yields approximately 22,000 distinct CDR3 sequences, approximately 5.2% seen once. This specimen was PBMCs, either bulk or a sorted T-cell subset (CD4+, CD8+, memory, or dextramer-sorted; not recorded which), taken about 49 days after the first yellow fever vaccination. The receptors shown here come from a man aged 18 to 29 who received the YFV17D yellow fever vaccine. The CDR3 runs from the conserved cysteine through the conserved F or W. Fields, in order: D gene, J gene, V gene, clone size, CDR3 length, CDR3 DNA, CDR3 protein. A D gene is named only where the DNA matches it firmly. Not every row has a clone size; where given, it reads once, few, many or a size class.

TRBD2	TRBJ2-3	TRBV24-1	many	15	TGTGCCACCAGTCCTGCTAGCGGGGGGGCAGATACGCAGTATTTT	CATSPASGGADTQYF
-	TRBJ1-1	TRBV20-1	many	12	TGCAGTGCGAGAGAACCAGGGCAAGAAGCTTTCTTT	CSAREPGQEAFF
TRBD1	TRBJ1-6	TRBV3-1	-	15	TGTGCCTCCTGCCAAGGGACAGACTATAATTCACCCCTCCACTTT	CASCQGTDYNSPLHF
-	TRBJ1-1	TRBV6-5	many	12	TGTGCCAGCAGCTCTCGCCCCACTGAAGCTTTCTTT	CASSSRPTEAFF
-	TRBJ1-1	TRBV3-1	many	13	TGTGCCAGCAGCCAAGACGGGGCGGCTGAGGCTTTCTTT	CASSQDGAAEAFF
-	TRBJ2-5	TRBV15	many	15	TGTGCCACCAGCGCACGTAAGGGTTTGGGAGAGACCCAGTACTTC	CATSARKGLGETQYF
-	TRBJ2-3	TRBV20-1	many	14	TGCAGTGCCCCCCGCCCGGCTAGCACAGATACGCAGTATTTT	CSAPRPASTDTQYF
TRBD1	TRBJ1-2	TRBV6-5	many	15	TGTGCCAGCAGTTACTCCGGGACAGGAGGCTATGGCTACACCTTC	CASSYSGTGGYGYTF
TRBD1	TRBJ2-6	TRBV20-1	-	16	TGCAGTGCTACCGGGACAGGGATACCTGGGGCCAACGTCCTGACTTTC	CSATGTGIPGANVLTF
TRBD1	TRBJ1-1	TRBV2	-	17	TGTACCATCCGAACCTACGACATTACAGGGGCAAAATATGGAGCTTTCTTT	CTIRTYDITGAKYGAFF
-	TRBJ1-2	TRBV6-1	-	13	TGTGCCAGCAGTGAAGGGATCCCCTATGGCTACACCTTC	CASSEGIPYGYTF
-	TRBJ2-3	TRBV19	many	14	TGTGCCAGTAGTGTTCCCCCTTTAGGGTTGGAGCAGTATTTT	CASSVPPLGLEQYF
TRBD2	TRBJ2-1	TRBV11-3	many	16	TGTGCCAGCAGCTTAGGAGATAGCGGGGGGGGAAATGAGCAGTTCTTC	CASSLGDSGGGNEQFF
TRBD1	TRBJ1-6	TRBV30	few	13	TGTGCCTGGACCGGGACAGATAATTCACCCCTCCACTTT	CAWTGTDNSPLHF
-	TRBJ1-5	TRBV12-3/TRBV12-4	many	12	TGTGCCAGCAGTTTAGTGGAGGTGCCCCAGCATTTT	CASSLVEVPQHF
TRBD1	TRBJ2-2	TRBV7-7	many	12	TGTGCCAGCAGCTCGACAGGGGGGGAGCTGTTTTTT	CASSSTGGELFF
TRBD1	TRBJ2-1	TRBV15	many	19	TGTGCCACCAGTAGGTCCCGGGACAGGGGACACTACTCCTACAATGAGCAGTTCTTC	CATSRSRDRGHYSYNEQFF
-	TRBJ2-2	TRBV7-6	-	16	TGTGCCAGCAGCTTAGGGCAGGGTAGGAACACCGGGGAGCTGTTTTTT	CASSLGQGRNTGELFF
-	TRBJ2-5	TRBV5-1	many	15	TGCGCCAGCAGCTGGAACCCGGGGGCTAAAGAGACCCAGTACTTC	CASSWNPGAKETQYF
-	TRBJ2-3	TRBV6-5	many	17	TGTGCCAGCAGTTACCAAAAGACAGCAACTCACACAGATACGCAGTATTTT	CASSYQKTATHTDTQYF
TRBD1	TRBJ1-2	TRBV12-3/TRBV12-4	few	15	TGTGCCAGCACAGGGGGGGCAGGCTGGGACTATGGCTACACCTTC	CASTGGAGWDYGYTF
-	TRBJ2-7	TRBV12-3/TRBV12-4	many	15	TGTGCCAGCAGTGACCCTCGGGCAGGGGTAGTCGAGCAGTACTTC	CASSDPRAGVVEQYF
TRBD1	TRBJ2-1	TRBV24-1	many	14	TGTGCCACCGCCGGGACAGGGGGTTCCCATGAGCAGTTCTTC	CATAGTGGSHEQFF
-	TRBJ2-3	TRBV2	many	11	TGTGCCAGCAGTGAACCAGATACGCAGTATTTT	CASSEPDTQYF
-	TRBJ2-3	TRBV6-5	many	15	TGTGCCAGCACGAAAACGGGGGGCTGGACAGATACGCAGTATTTT	CASTKTGGWTDTQYF
-	TRBJ2-3	TRBV2	many	12	TGTGCCAGCGGGCCCGCGGCAGATACGCAGTATTTT	CASGPAADTQYF
-	TRBJ2-5	TRBV12-3/TRBV12-4	many	13	TGTGCCAGCAGTCCCCGCCTCGGAGAGACCCAGTACTTC	CASSPRLGETQYF
-	TRBJ2-5	TRBV12-3/TRBV12-4	many	13	TGTGCCAGCAGTTTAGGGACAGAAGAGACCCAGTACTTC	CASSLGTEETQYF
-	TRBJ1-6	TRBV6-5	many	15	TGTGCCAGCAGTTACTCGACTAGACAGAATTCACCCCTCCACTTT	CASSYSTRQNSPLHF
-	TRBJ1-5	TRBV10-2	many	15	TGCGCCAGCAGTGAGTCGACCTATAGCAATCAGCCCCAGCATTTT	CASSESTYSNQPQHF
-	TRBJ2-1	TRBV5-1	many	14	TGCGCCAGCAGTTTAGGGAGTTTGGGCAATGAGCAGTTCTTC	CASSLGSLGNEQFF
TRBD1	TRBJ2-5	TRBV5-4	many	17	TGTGCCAGCAGCTTGTTGTGGGCGGACAGGGCGAAGGAGACCCAGTACTTC	CASSLLWADRAKETQYF
-	TRBJ2-1	TRBV7-2	many	13	TGTGCCAGCAGCTTAGGCTGGGACAATGAGCAGTTCTTC	CASSLGWDNEQFF